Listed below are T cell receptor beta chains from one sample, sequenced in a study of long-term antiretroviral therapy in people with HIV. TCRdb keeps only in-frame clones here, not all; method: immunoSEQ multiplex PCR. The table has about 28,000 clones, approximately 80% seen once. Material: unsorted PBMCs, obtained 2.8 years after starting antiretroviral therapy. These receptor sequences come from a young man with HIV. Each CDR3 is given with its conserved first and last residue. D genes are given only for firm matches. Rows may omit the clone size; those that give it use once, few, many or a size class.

CDR3aa: CASSLGLQGDEQFF; CDR3nt: TGTGCTAGCAGCTTAGGCCTACAGGGTGATGAGCAGTTCTTC; v_gene: TRBV7-7; d_gene: .; abundance: .; j_gene: TRBJ2-1
CDR3aa: CATDEHPNSNNSPLHF; CDR3nt: TGTGCCACCGACGAACACCCAAACAGCAATAATTCACCCCTCCACTTT; v_gene: TRBV15; d_gene: .; abundance: few; j_gene: TRBJ1-6
CDR3aa: CASSFPGKQYF; CDR3nt: TGTGCCAGCAGCTTCCCAGGGAAACAGTACTTC; v_gene: TRBV7-6; d_gene: .; abundance: few; j_gene: TRBJ2-7
CDR3aa: CATSGTHYGYTF; CDR3nt: TGTGCCACCAGCGGCACCCACTATGGCTACACCTTC; v_gene: TRBV15; d_gene: .; abundance: .; j_gene: TRBJ1-2
CDR3aa: CASSVEVSYEQYF; CDR3nt: TGTGCCAGCAGTGTTGAAGTCTCCTACGAGCAGTACTTC; v_gene: TRBV6-1; d_gene: .; abundance: .; j_gene: TRBJ2-7
CDR3aa: CASSSFGINEQFF; CDR3nt: TGTGCCAGCAGTTCATTTGGCATCAATGAGCAGTTCTTC; v_gene: TRBV27; d_gene: .; abundance: few; j_gene: TRBJ2-1
CDR3aa: CASSRGGLYNEQFF; CDR3nt: TGCGCCAGCTCCCGGGGGGGCCTTTACAATGAGCAGTTCTTC; v_gene: TRBV5-1; d_gene: TRBD2; abundance: .; j_gene: TRBJ2-1
CDR3aa: CASSPGSFTGELFF; CDR3nt: TGTGCCAGCAGCCCGGGCAGCTTCACCGGGGAGCTGTTTTTT; v_gene: TRBV6-4; d_gene: .; abundance: .; j_gene: TRBJ2-2
CDR3aa: CASSRGISNADTQYF; CDR3nt: TGTGCCAGCAGCCGAGGGATTTCTAATGCAGATACGCAGTATTTT; v_gene: TRBV5-4; d_gene: .; abundance: .; j_gene: TRBJ2-3
CDR3aa: CASSLFGGTGELFF; CDR3nt: TGTGCCAGCAGTTTATTTGGGGGAACCGGGGAGCTGTTTTTT; v_gene: TRBV27; d_gene: .; abundance: few; j_gene: TRBJ2-2
CDR3aa: CASSQPYRRQGKPYEQYF; CDR3nt: TGTGCCAGCAGCCAACCTTACCGCAGACAGGGTAAACCCTACGAGCAGTACTTC; v_gene: TRBV5-8; d_gene: TRBD1; abundance: .; j_gene: TRBJ2-7
CDR3aa: CASSLGQGSGELFF; CDR3nt: TGTGCCAGCAGCTTAGGACAGGGGTCCGGGGAGCTGTTTTTT; v_gene: TRBV7-8; d_gene: TRBD1; abundance: .; j_gene: TRBJ2-2
CDR3aa: CASREPGTSGEQYF; CDR3nt: TGTGCCAGCAGGGAACCTGGGACTAGCGGCGAGCAGTACTTC; v_gene: TRBV2; d_gene: TRBD2; abundance: .; j_gene: TRBJ2-7
CDR3aa: CASSLGSGNTGELFF; CDR3nt: TGTGCCAGCAGCTTGGGGTCAGGGAACACCGGGGAGCTGTTTTTT; v_gene: TRBV5-4; d_gene: .; abundance: .; j_gene: TRBJ2-2
CDR3aa: CASSRTGSDTQPQHF; CDR3nt: TGTGCCAGCAGTCGTACAGGGTCGGACACTCAGCCCCAGCATTTT; v_gene: TRBV2; d_gene: .; abundance: few; j_gene: TRBJ1-5
CDR3aa: CASSDRGFSGNTIYF; CDR3nt: TGTGCCAGCAGCGACAGGGGTTTTTCTGGAAACACCATATATTTT; v_gene: TRBV6-5; d_gene: TRBD1; abundance: .; j_gene: TRBJ1-3
CDR3aa: CATSRAQTGTYEAFF; CDR3nt: TGTGCCACCAGCAGAGCTCAAACCGGGACATATGAAGCTTTCTTT; v_gene: TRBV15; d_gene: .; abundance: .; j_gene: TRBJ1-1
CDR3aa: CASSSLGPPYEQYF; CDR3nt: TGTGCCAGCAGCTCCCTGGGCCCGCCCTACGAGCAGTACTTC; v_gene: TRBV5-4; d_gene: .; abundance: .; j_gene: TRBJ2-7
CDR3aa: CASSLVSSESNSPLHF; CDR3nt: TGCGCCAGCAGCTTGGTGTCTTCAGAGAGTAATTCACCCCTCCACTTT; v_gene: TRBV5-1; d_gene: .; abundance: few; j_gene: TRBJ1-6
CDR3aa: CASSLLAGEADTQYF; CDR3nt: TGTGCCAGCAGCTTACTAGCGGGAGAGGCAGATACGCAGTATTTT; v_gene: TRBV5-5; d_gene: TRBD2; abundance: .; j_gene: TRBJ2-3
CDR3aa: CATTLSGNTEAFF; CDR3nt: TGTGCCACCACCCTTTCGGGTAACACTGAAGCTTTCTTT; v_gene: TRBV15; d_gene: .; abundance: .; j_gene: TRBJ1-1
CDR3aa: CASSLGQGSEAFF; CDR3nt: TGTGCCAGCAGCTTGGGGCAGGGCTCTGAAGCTTTCTTT; v_gene: TRBV5-6; d_gene: .; abundance: few; j_gene: TRBJ1-1
CDR3aa: CASSPAARGTDTQYF; CDR3nt: TGTGCCAGCTCTCCGGCGGCCCGTGGGACAGATACGCAGTATTTT; v_gene: TRBV6-5; d_gene: .; abundance: once; j_gene: TRBJ2-3
CDR3aa: CASGDGYEQYF; CDR3nt: TGCGCCAGCGGAGATGGATACGAGCAGTACTTC; v_gene: TRBV10-2; d_gene: .; abundance: .; j_gene: TRBJ2-7
CDR3aa: CASSLVTPPGEQYF; CDR3nt: TGTGCCAGCAGCTTAGTGACACCCCCGGGGGAGCAGTACTTC; v_gene: TRBV7-2; d_gene: .; abundance: .; j_gene: TRBJ2-7
CDR3aa: CASSLEAAGGWYGSEQFF; CDR3nt: TGTGCCAGCAGCTTAGAGGCGGCAGGGGGCTGGTATGGGAGTGAGCAGTTCTTC; v_gene: TRBV7-6; d_gene: TRBD1; abundance: .; j_gene: TRBJ2-1
CDR3aa: CASSFRDLSSTGELFF; CDR3nt: TGTGCCAGCAGTTTTCGGGACTTATCTTCCACCGGGGAGCTGTTTTTT; v_gene: TRBV27; d_gene: .; abundance: .; j_gene: TRBJ2-2
CDR3aa: CAWRRRLESYEQYF; CDR3nt: TGTGCCTGGAGGAGGAGACTAGAATCCTACGAGCAGTACTTC; v_gene: TRBV30; d_gene: .; abundance: .; j_gene: TRBJ2-7
CDR3aa: CASSFVRAGADAANEQFF; CDR3nt: TGTGCCAGCAGTTTCGTCCGAGCAGGGGCCGATGCGGCCAATGAGCAGTTCTTC; v_gene: TRBV27; d_gene: .; abundance: few; j_gene: TRBJ2-1
CDR3aa: CASSVAGLAGNTGELFF; CDR3nt: TGTGCCAGCAGCGTAGCGGGACTAGCGGGGAACACCGGGGAGCTGTTTTTT; v_gene: TRBV9; d_gene: TRBD2; abundance: once; j_gene: TRBJ2-2